A selection of T cell receptor beta chains follows, all from one sample in a study of cytomegalovirus exposure and HLA in healthy donors. The protocol was immunoSEQ multiplex PCR, while the TCRdb copy is restricted to in-frame clones and leaves out a portion. This table holds about 100,000 clones, roughly 74% found once. Sequences were obtained from PBMCs. These receptors all stem from a woman aged 40 to 50 in good health and CMV-seronegative. Both conserved end residues are part of each CDR3. The D gene is left open where the match is weak. Size is stated for part of the rows, as once, few or many counts, or as a class when the clone is expanded.

>14|NA|TRBV2|TRBJ2-3|NA
CASSELAGPDTQYF
TGTGCCAGCAGTGAACTGGCGGGACCAGATACGCAGTATTTT
>16|TRBD1|TRBV7-2|TRBJ2-2|NA
CASSVRTGSDTGELFF
TGTGCCAGCAGCGTCAGGACAGGGAGTGATACCGGGGAGCTGTTTTTT
>16|TRBD1|TRBV2|TRBJ1-2|NA
CASSPLEAGGVYGYTF
TGTGCCAGCAGTCCCCTGGAGGCAGGGGGCGTCTATGGCTACACCTTC
>16|TRBD1|TRBV19|TRBJ2-7|NA
CASSLSGQGVGYEQYF
TGTGCCAGTAGTCTCTCGGGACAGGGAGTGGGTTACGAGCAGTACTTC
>15|NA|TRBV7-9|TRBJ2-1|NA
CASSLVRLLDNEQFF
TGTGCCAGCAGCTTAGTGCGGCTCCTGGACAATGAGCAGTTCTTC
>13|TRBD1|TRBV10-3|TRBJ2-7|NA
CAIRRTGTYEQYF
TGTGCCATCAGGAGGACAGGGACCTACGAGCAGTACTTC
>16|TRBD2|TRBV27|TRBJ2-1|few
CASSLRGLAGVAGQFF
TGTGCCAGCAGTTTAAGGGGACTAGCGGGAGTAGCAGGGCAGTTCTTC
>16|TRBD2|TRBV5-5|TRBJ2-3|few
CASSLAGLVSTDTQYF
TGTGCCAGCAGCTTGGCGGGACTAGTCTCCACAGATACGCAGTATTTT
>15|NA|TRBV11-1|TRBJ2-5|NA
CASSSSDRTGETQYF
TGTGCCAGCAGTTCATCCGACAGGACCGGAGAGACCCAGTACTTC
>15|NA|TRBV4-2|TRBJ2-3|NA
CASSQDERLTDTQYF
TGTGCCAGCAGCCAAGACGAGCGGCTCACAGATACGCAGTATTTT
>16|NA|TRBV2|TRBJ1-2|NA
CASSEAGRGANYGYTF
TGTGCCAGCAGTGAAGCGGGCAGGGGAGCCAACTATGGCTACACCTTC
>15|NA|TRBV5-5|TRBJ2-4|NA
CASSLELGTKNIQYF
TGTGCCAGCAGCTTGGAATTGGGGACAAAAAACATTCAGTACTTC
>13|TRBD1|TRBV19|TRBJ2-7|few
CASSMQGAYEQYF
TGTGCCAGTAGTATGCAGGGGGCGTACGAGCAGTACTTC
>12|TRBD1|TRBV2|TRBJ2-7|once
CASNTGGYEQYF
TGTGCCAGTAATACAGGGGGCTACGAGCAGTACTTC
>15|TRBD2|TRBV5-1|TRBJ2-3|NA
CASSLATGGADTQYF
TGCGCCAGCAGCTTGGCCACCGGGGGGGCGGATACGCAGTATTTT
>12|TRBD1|TRBV19|TRBJ1-2|NA
CASMGDSYGYTF
TGTGCCAGTATGGGGGACAGCTATGGCTACACCTTC
>14|NA|TRBV6-5|TRBJ2-7|few
CASSYSTSSYEQYF
TGTGCCAGCAGTTACTCGACTAGCTCCTACGAGCAGTACTTC
>13|NA|TRBV6-1|TRBJ2-7|NA
CASTKGGPLEQYF
TGTGCCAGCACCAAAGGCGGCCCCCTGGAGCAGTACTTC
>14|TRBD1|TRBV9|TRBJ2-7|NA
CASSQGVAFYEQYF
TGTGCCAGCAGCCAGGGGGTCGCCTTCTACGAGCAGTACTTC
>15|TRBD2|TRBV6-5|TRBJ2-3|NA
CASSPRTSGSHTQYF
TGTGCCAGCAGTCCTCGGACTAGCGGGAGTCATACGCAGTATTTT
>14|TRBD2|TRBV29-1|TRBJ2-7|NA
CSVGLAGNSYEQYF
TGCAGCGTTGGACTAGCGGGAAACTCCTACGAGCAGTACTTC
>16|TRBD2|TRBV6-4|TRBJ2-1|NA
CASSDHIAGGLDEQFF
TGTGCCAGCAGTGATCATATAGCGGGGGGGCTGGATGAGCAGTTCTTC
>14|NA|TRBV2|TRBJ1-2|once
CASSELGFGGGYTF
TGTGCCAGCAGTGAACTTGGGTTTGGAGGCGGCTACACCTTC
>13|NA|TRBV29-1|TRBJ1-1|once
CSVIRGFDTEAFF
TGCAGCGTTATCAGGGGTTTCGACACTGAAGCTTTCTTT
>17|TRBD2|TRBV18|TRBJ2-3|NA
CASSPQVAGFITDTQYF
TGTGCCAGCTCACCACAGGTAGCGGGGTTCATCACAGATACGCAGTATTTT
>14|TRBD1|TRBV9|TRBJ2-7|NA
CASSVDGTDYEQYF
TGTGCCAGCAGCGTAGATGGGACAGACTACGAGCAGTACTTC
>14|TRBD2|TRBV7-2|TRBJ2-7|NA
CASSLALAAYEQYF
TGTGCCAGCAGCTTGGCACTAGCGGCCTACGAGCAGTACTTC
>14|NA|TRBV7-2|TRBJ2-7|NA
CASSRYRAPYEQYF
TGTGCCAGCAGCCGATACAGGGCTCCCTACGAGCAGTACTTC
>13|NA|TRBV5-5|TRBJ2-5|NA
CASSWGDGETQYF
TGTGCCAGCAGCTGGGGGGACGGGGAGACCCAGTACTTC
>15|TRBD1|TRBV25-1|TRBJ2-1|NA
CASTTPGGPNNEQFF
TGTGCCAGCACAACCCCAGGGGGCCCCAACAATGAGCAGTTCTTC
>14|TRBD1|TRBV7-9|TRBJ2-7|once
CASSRNEGANEQYF
TGTGCCAGCAGCCGAAACGAGGGGGCCAACGAGCAGTACTTC
>14|NA|TRBV6-1|TRBJ2-1|NA
CASSADGEFYEQFF
TGTGCCAGCAGTGCCGACGGGGAGTTCTATGAGCAGTTCTTC
>14|NA|TRBV19|TRBJ1-1|NA
CASSIGQGWTEAFF
TGTGCCAGTAGTATAGGGCAGGGCTGGACTGAAGCTTTCTTT
>15|NA|TRBV7-8|TRBJ2-3|few
CASSHPGLSTDTQYF
TGTGCCAGCAGCCACCCGGGACTGAGTACAGATACGCAGTATTTT
>17|TRBD1|TRBV5-1|TRBJ1-4|once
CASSLAPGTGGNEKLFF
TGCGCCAGCAGCTTGGCTCCCGGGACAGGGGGTAATGAAAAACTGTTTTTT
>14|NA|TRBV11-3|TRBJ1-1|NA
CASSQTGSDTEAFF
TGTGCCAGCAGCCAAACAGGGTCGGACACTGAAGCTTTCTTT
>14|NA|TRBV10-3|TRBJ2-3|NA
CAISGGLNTDTQYF
TGTGCCATCAGTGGGGGGCTAAACACAGATACGCAGTATTTT